A selection of T cell receptor beta chains follows, all from one sample in a study of T cell changes during pregnancy in multiple sclerosis. Profiling relied on immunoSEQ multiplex PCR, and the TCRdb table lists in-frame clones only, not all of them. This sample carries 40,000 to 60,000 clones, nearly 95% of them seen once, and the ten largest clones take about 0.5%. This sample comprised CD4+ T cells from peripheral blood mononuclear cells, obtained in the third trimester of pregnancy. The receptor set was obtained from a female donor with multiple sclerosis, enrolled in a pregnancy study. CDR3s include the opening cysteine and the closing phenylalanine or tryptophan. The D gene is left open where the match is weak. Not all rows give a size; the values are once, few, many and, for expanded clones, a class.

CDR3: CASSERGLTDTQYF; DNA: TGTGCCAGCAGTGAAAGGGGGCTTACAGATACGCAGTATTTT; J: TRBJ2-3; D: TRBD1; V: TRBV6-1; size: -
CDR3: CSVGGTGAGANVLTF; DNA: TGCAGCGTGGGAGGGACAGGGGCTGGGGCCAACGTCCTGACTTTC; J: TRBJ2-6; D: TRBD1; V: TRBV29-1; size: -
CDR3: CASSVDGGVGANVLTF; DNA: TGTGCCAGCAGCGTAGATGGGGGCGTTGGGGCCAACGTCCTGACTTTC; J: TRBJ2-6; D: -; V: TRBV9; size: once
CDR3: CASSPGTGGLGQPQHF; DNA: TGTGCCAGCAGCCCAGGGACAGGGGGCTTGGGTCAGCCCCAGCATTTT; J: TRBJ1-5; D: TRBD1; V: TRBV9; size: -
CDR3: CASSLQGGMNTEAFF; DNA: TGCGCCAGCAGCTTACAAGGGGGTATGAACACTGAAGCTTTCTTT; J: TRBJ1-1; D: -; V: TRBV5-1; size: -
CDR3: CASSGQAWEQYF; DNA: TGCGCCAGCAGCGGACAGGCTTGGGAGCAGTACTTC; J: TRBJ2-7; D: TRBD1; V: TRBV5-1; size: -
CDR3: CASSPKRTGFSTEAFF; DNA: TGTGCCAGCTCACCTAAGCGGACAGGGTTCTCGACTGAAGCTTTCTTT; J: TRBJ1-1; D: TRBD1; V: TRBV18; size: -
CDR3: CASSQGAGWASPLHF; DNA: TGTGCCAGCAGCCAAGGCGCAGGGTGGGCCTCACCCCTCCACTTT; J: TRBJ1-6; D: -; V: TRBV14; size: -
CDR3: CASSTDRDQPQHF; DNA: TGTGCCAGCAGTACGGACAGGGATCAGCCCCAGCATTTT; J: TRBJ1-5; D: TRBD1; V: TRBV6-5; size: -
CDR3: CASSQHAGQGSFYTF; DNA: TGTGCCAGCAGCCAACACGCGGGACAGGGTAGTTTCTACACCTTC; J: TRBJ1-2; D: TRBD1; V: TRBV14; size: -
CDR3: CASSIIGATDTQYF; DNA: TGTGCCAGTAGTATAATTGGGGCCACAGATACGCAGTATTTT; J: TRBJ2-3; D: -; V: TRBV19; size: -
CDR3: CASNPGPAYEQYF; DNA: TGTGCCAGTAACCCAGGGCCCGCCTACGAGCAGTACTTC; J: TRBJ2-7; D: -; V: TRBV19; size: -
CDR3: CSVAGNTEAFF; DNA: TGCAGTGTTGCAGGGAACACTGAAGCTTTCTTT; J: TRBJ1-1; D: -; V: TRBV20-1; size: -
CDR3: CASTGLGLESSEQFF; DNA: TGTGCCAGCACTGGGCTGGGACTAGAGAGTAGTGAGCAGTTCTTC; J: TRBJ2-1; D: TRBD2; V: TRBV2; size: -
CDR3: CATSRDRTGAQPQHF; DNA: TGTGCCACCAGCAGAGATAGGACAGGGGCTCAGCCCCAGCATTTT; J: TRBJ1-5; D: TRBD1; V: TRBV15; size: -
CDR3: CASRQENYGYTF; DNA: TGCGCCAGCCGACAGGAAAATTATGGCTACACCTTC; J: TRBJ1-2; D: -; V: TRBV5-1; size: -
CDR3: CATQSDGDSPLHF; DNA: TGTGCCACCCAGTCGGATGGAGATTCACCCCTCCACTTT; J: TRBJ1-6; D: -; V: TRBV15; size: few
CDR3: CSVSLTGSTDTQYF; DNA: TGCAGCGTTAGTTTGACAGGGAGCACAGATACGCAGTATTTT; J: TRBJ2-3; D: TRBD1; V: TRBV29-1; size: -
CDR3: CASSLRDRGDYGYTF; DNA: TGTGCCAGCAGCCTCCGGGACAGGGGTGACTATGGCTACACCTTC; J: TRBJ1-2; D: TRBD1; V: TRBV7-6; size: -
CDR3: CASQSYNEQFF; DNA: TGTGCCAGCCAGTCCTACAATGAGCAGTTCTTC; J: TRBJ2-1; D: -; V: TRBV19; size: -
CDR3: CASSREGVFLSEQFF; DNA: TGTGCCAGCTCTCGTGAGGGGGTATTCCTAAGTGAGCAGTTCTTC; J: TRBJ2-1; D: -; V: TRBV18; size: -
CDR3: CASSLTAGAGNTIYF; DNA: TGTGCCAGCAGCTTAACCGCGGGGGCGGGAAACACCATATATTTT; J: TRBJ1-3; D: -; V: TRBV7-2; size: -
CDR3: CASSAQAGFETDTQYF; DNA: TGTGCCAGTAGTGCTCAAGCGGGTTTCGAGACAGATACGCAGTATTTT; J: TRBJ2-3; D: -; V: TRBV19; size: -
CDR3: CASSKTDRVFYNEQFF; DNA: TGCGCCAGCAGTAAAACCGACAGGGTGTTCTACAATGAGCAGTTCTTC; J: TRBJ2-1; D: TRBD1; V: TRBV10-2; size: -
CDR3: CASSLGQRNTEAFF; DNA: TGTGCCAGCAGCCTGGGACAGCGCAACACTGAAGCTTTCTTT; J: TRBJ1-1; D: TRBD1; V: TRBV5-6; size: once
CDR3: CAITNLGQGGNTIYF; DNA: TGTGCCATCACCAACCTGGGGCAGGGAGGAAACACCATATATTTT; J: TRBJ1-3; D: -; V: TRBV10-3; size: -
CDR3: CASSLGTASNQPQHF; DNA: TGTGCCAGCAGCCTCGGGACAGCTTCCAATCAGCCCCAGCATTTT; J: TRBJ1-5; D: TRBD1; V: TRBV11-2; size: few
CDR3: CASSPWDYYNEQFF; DNA: TGTGCCAGCAGCCCATGGGACTATTACAATGAGCAGTTCTTC; J: TRBJ2-1; D: TRBD2; V: TRBV7-9; size: -
CDR3: CASSLGRGNTEAFF; DNA: TGCGCCAGCAGCTTGGGTCGAGGGAACACTGAAGCTTTCTTT; J: TRBJ1-1; D: -; V: TRBV5-1; size: -
CDR3: CASSPRTGERGYTF; DNA: TGTGCCAGCAGCCCGAGGACAGGGGAGAGGGGCTACACCTTC; J: TRBJ1-2; D: TRBD1; V: TRBV7-8; size: -
CDR3: CASSVTGAGNTIYF; DNA: TGTGCCAGCAGCGTGACAGGGGCTGGAAACACCATATATTTT; J: TRBJ1-3; D: TRBD1; V: TRBV2; size: -
CDR3: CATYRGRNTGELFF; DNA: TGTGCCACGTACAGGGGGCGTAACACCGGGGAGCTGTTTTTT; J: TRBJ2-2; D: TRBD1; V: TRBV10-3; size: -
CDR3: CASSEWTGDYGYTF; DNA: TGTGCCAGCAGTGAATGGACAGGGGACTATGGCTACACCTTC; J: TRBJ1-2; D: TRBD1; V: TRBV2; size: -
CDR3: CASSPLRGQGTSSDTQYF; DNA: TGTGCCAGCTCACCTCTCCGGGGACAGGGGACAAGTTCAGATACGCAGTATTTT; J: TRBJ2-3; D: TRBD1; V: TRBV18; size: -
CDR3: CASSLGADNSYEQYF; DNA: TGTGCCAGCAGCTTGGGCGCGGACAACTCCTACGAGCAGTACTTC; J: TRBJ2-7; D: -; V: TRBV5-4; size: -
CDR3: CASSTIQGPTSNYGYTF; DNA: TGTGCCAGCAGCACAATACAGGGCCCAACTAGTAACTATGGCTACACCTTC; J: TRBJ1-2; D: -; V: TRBV11-2; size: -
CDR3: CASSVQGTDTQYF; DNA: TGTGCCAGCAGCGTACAGGGCACAGATACGCAGTATTTT; J: TRBJ2-3; D: -; V: TRBV9; size: -
CDR3: CASSLGGGSGNTIYF; DNA: TGTGCCAGCAGTTTAGGGGGAGGATCTGGAAACACCATATATTTT; J: TRBJ1-3; D: -; V: TRBV27; size: -
CDR3: CASSPAQTPYEQYF; DNA: TGTGCCAGCAGCCCAGCCCAGACACCCTACGAGCAGTACTTC; J: TRBJ2-7; D: -; V: TRBV11-3; size: once
CDR3: CASSVGGVYGYTF; DNA: TGTGCCAGCTCCGTGGGAGGGGTCTATGGCTACACCTTC; J: TRBJ1-2; D: -; V: TRBV2; size: once
CDR3: CASSTRFSTPRDGYTF; DNA: TGTGCCAGCAGCACTCGTTTTTCGACCCCCCGGGATGGCTACACCTTC; J: TRBJ1-2; D: -; V: TRBV5-5; size: -
CDR3: CASSPRTRTRNTEAFF; DNA: TGTGCCAGCAGTCCCCGGACAAGGACGAGAAACACTGAAGCTTTCTTT; J: TRBJ1-1; D: -; V: TRBV27; size: -
CDR3: CASSLSGGGTYEQYF; DNA: TGTGCCAGCAGCCTTAGCGGGGGGGGAACCTACGAGCAGTACTTC; J: TRBJ2-7; D: TRBD2; V: TRBV7-2; size: -
CDR3: CASSTQGGGNQPQHF; DNA: TGTGCCAGCTCTACTCAGGGAGGAGGCAATCAGCCCCAGCATTTT; J: TRBJ1-5; D: -; V: TRBV6-5; size: -
CDR3: CAWSVRGHDYGYTF; DNA: TGTGCCTGGAGTGTAAGGGGGCACGACTATGGCTACACCTTC; J: TRBJ1-2; D: TRBD1; V: TRBV30; size: -
CDR3: CAIRGTGGPPYGYTF; DNA: TGTGCCATCAGAGGGACAGGGGGGCCTCCTTATGGCTACACCTTC; J: TRBJ1-2; D: TRBD1; V: TRBV10-3; size: -
CDR3: CAISKPGNPNTEAFF; DNA: TGTGCGATTTCAAAACCAGGGAACCCGAACACTGAAGCTTTCTTT; J: TRBJ1-1; D: -; V: TRBV30; size: -
CDR3: CASSQEGGLYNEQFF; DNA: TGTGCCAGCAGCCAAGAGGGGGGGCTCTACAATGAGCAGTTCTTC; J: TRBJ2-1; D: -; V: TRBV14; size: -
CDR3: CASSRGQGQNGELFF; DNA: TGTGCCAGTAGCCGGGGACAGGGTCAAAACGGGGAGCTGTTTTTT; J: TRBJ2-2; D: TRBD1; V: TRBV19; size: -
CDR3: CAWIGGGLGANVLTF; DNA: TGTGCCTGGATTGGGGGGGGGCTTGGGGCCAACGTCCTGACTTTC; J: TRBJ2-6; D: -; V: TRBV30; size: -
CDR3: CASRGQGQQPQHF; DNA: TGTGCCAGCAGAGGACAGGGTCAGCAGCCCCAGCATTTT; J: TRBJ1-5; D: TRBD1; V: TRBV6-5; size: -
CDR3: CASSQGGLHQPQHF; DNA: TGTGCCAGCAGCCAAGGCGGCCTCCATCAGCCCCAGCATTTT; J: TRBJ1-5; D: -; V: TRBV4-2; size: -
CDR3: CASSSDFGSTQYF; DNA: TGTGCCAGCTCGTCTGACTTCGGATCGACCCAGTACTTC; J: TRBJ2-5; D: -; V: TRBV18; size: -
CDR3: CSVKEDEQFF; DNA: TGCAGTGTAAAGGAGGATGAGCAGTTCTTC; J: TRBJ2-1; D: -; V: TRBV20-1; size: -
CDR3: CASSLDSSGGVRDTQYF; DNA: TGTGCCAGCAGCCTAGATTCTAGCGGGGGCGTCCGGGATACGCAGTATTTT; J: TRBJ2-3; D: TRBD2; V: TRBV4-2; size: once